The entry below describes one T cell receptor beta chain. Its antigen is currently unknown. The sample belongs to a study of cytomegalovirus exposure and HLA in healthy donors. Study conclusions and caveats: Analysis was carried out at a later point, and it linked a missense DCLRE1C variant to TCR beta V- and J-gene trimming.

Per germline, CDR1 ENHRY and CDR2 SYGVKD. V dropped 6 bases and J dropped 5; count of bases not matched to a gene: 6. This CDR3 spans 13 amino acids. Amplification used 60 Vbeta primers and 13 Jbeta primers. Clones were read by immunoSEQ multiplex PCR, and TCRdb kept only the in-frame ones, dropping some. This table has some 160,000 clones, about four fifths appearing once. V gene TRBV10-3 combines with J gene TRBJ2-7; 8 bases match TRBD1. Sample: PBMCs. The receptor comes from a male donor in good health and CMV-seropositive. This CDR3 is CAIRGQGADEQYF. DNA for the CDR3: TGTGCCATCAGAGGTCAGGGGGCGGACGAGCAGTACTTC.